Presented here are 18 T cell receptor beta chains from one specimen sequenced in a study of shared clonotypes between healthy human individuals (TCRdb year 2020). Libraries were made using the immunoSEQ multiplex PCR assay. TCRdb re-hosts the immuneACCESS table, in-frame sequences only. Its copies lack some clones; in the studies checked, an unresolved V gene accounts for under half of them, and the cause for the rest is not known. The sample data list about half a million clones, and 60% to 80% of these were observed just once. In total, the top ten clones hold more than 10% of the sample. The sequenced sample was PBMCs. These receptors were taken from a woman between 40 and 55 years old in good health. Some clones in this sample may be carry-over from other donors' samples.

This sequence joins TRBV7-2 and TRBJ2-1; D may be TRBD2 (6 bases). This CDR3 is built from 13 residues. Looked up from germline, CDR1 is SGHTA and CDR2 is FQGNSA. The germline V and J ends were trimmed by 1 base and 7 bases, with 8 bases remaining between them. The CDR3 region has the DNA TGTGCCAGCAGCTTAGTAGGAGGGAATGAGCAGTTCTTC. Translating it yields CASSLVGGNEQFF. Looking up the rest from reference TRBV7-2 and TRBJ2-1 gives the full variable domain: GAGVSQSPSNKVTEKGKDVELRCDPISGHTALYWYRQSLGQGLEFLIYFQGNSAPDKSGLPSDRFSAERTGGSVSTLTIQRTQQEDSAVYLCASSLVGGNEQFFGPGTRLTVL.

The chain recombines TRBV6-1 with TRBJ2-1; the match to TRBD2 covers 10 bases. With V trimmed by 2 bases and J by 2 bases, 3 bases remained unmatched. The CDR3 is made up of 16 amino acids. Germline CDR1 and CDR2: MNHNS and SASEGT. The CDR3 nucleotides are TGTGCCAGCAGTGAACTAGCGGGAGTGACCTACAATGAGCAGTTCTTC. It encodes CASSELAGVTYNEQFF.

This chain uses TRBV27 with TRBJ2-5; D is possibly TRBD2 (6 bases). Looked up from germline, CDR1 is MNHEY and CDR2 is SMNVEV (reference sequence). The CDR3 consists of 13 residues. The germline V and J ends were trimmed by 7 bases and 0 bases, with 9 bases remaining between them. As DNA, the CDR3 is TGTGCCAGCACGGGAGCGGACCAAGAGACCCAGTACTTC. Amino acids: CASTGADQETQYF.

The chain couples TRBV10-3 to TRBJ2-4; 9 positions agree with TRBD1. The length of the CDR3 is 15 residues. Trimming took 2 bases from V and 1 from J; bases not matched to a gene: 0. In germline, CDR1 is ENHRY, CDR2 SYGVKD. CDR3 residues: CAISEGQGAKNIQYF. The CDR3 DNA is TGTGCCATCAGTGAGGGACAGGGGGCCAAAAACATTCAGTACTTC.

The V call is TRBV6-5, the J call TRBJ1-4; D is perhaps TRBD1 (5 bases). The CDR3 length is 15 residues. Between the trimmed V and J ends, which lost 5 bases and 5 bases, there was a span of 15 bases. The germline V gene has CDR1 MNHEY and CDR2 SVGAGI. The CDR3 loop is CASSGGGTGNEKLFF. CDR3 DNA: TGTGCCAGCAGTGGGGGAGGGACGGGGAATGAAAAACTGTTTTTT.

The V call is TRBV7-2, the J call TRBJ2-1, with a possible D match to TRBD2 (5 bases). Trimming shortened V by 6 bases and J by 1 base, and 10 bases separated the two germline ends. Germline V gives CDR1 SGHTA, CDR2 FQGNSA. The CDR3 loop spans 14 amino acids. The CDR3 loop reads CASSREGSYNEQFF. As DNA, the CDR3 is TGTGCCAGCAGTCGGGAAGGATCCTACAATGAGCAGTTCTTC.

In the case of this clone: Only one base separates this from a far larger clonotype, so it likely reflects a read error. The chain recombines TRBV6-5 with TRBJ2-5; D is possibly TRBD2 (5 bases). The CDR3 totals 13 residues. Germline CDR1 MNHEY, CDR2 SVGAGI. The CDR3, as DNA: TGTGCCGGCAGTCCTCCGGGACAAGAGACCCAGTACTTC. Protein product: CAGSPPGQETQYF.

The DNA of the CDR3 is TGTGCCAGCAGCCGGGGCAGGTACACCGGGGAGCTGTTTTTT. Protein sequence: CASSRGRYTGELFF. The chain is built from TRBV7-3 and TRBJ2-2, with D possibly called TRBD1 or TRBD2 (5 bases each). The CDR3 has 14 residues. V gave up 5 bases and J gave up 3 bases, with 10 bases separating them. CDR1 SGHTA and CDR2 FQGTGA come from the germline V gene.

The CDR3 region is CSFLYNEQFF. The CDR3 DNA reads as TGCAGTTTCCTCTACAATGAGCAGTTCTTC. This rearrangement joins TRBV20-1 to TRBJ2-1; D is unclear. Between the trimmed V and J ends, which lost 8 bases and 3 bases, there was a span of 5 bases. The CDR3 has 10 amino acids. Germline CDR1 DFQATT, CDR2 SNEGSKA (reference sequence).

The rearrangement joins TRBV7-9 to TRBJ1-3; D gene uncertain. The CDR3 consists of 14 residues. CDR1 and CDR2 (germline): SEHNR, FQNEAQ (reference sequence). Trimming removed 1 base at V and 0 bases at J, with 4 bases between. The CDR3 DNA is TGTGCCAGCAGCTTAGTCACCTCTGGAAACACCATATATTTT. Its protein product is CASSLVTSGNTIYF.

This clone was observed a handful of times. The chain combines TRBV9 with TRBJ2-3; 7 nucleotides line up with TRBD2. The CDR3 extends over 17 amino acids. The V segment lost 5 bases and the J segment 0 bases; nucleotides outside the gene matches: 12. From germline, CDR1 is SGDLS and CDR2 YYNGEE. CDR3 bases: TGTGCCAGCAGGGTCCCTCGGACTAGGGCTAGCACAGATACGCAGTATTTT. It codes for CASRVPRTRASTDTQYF.

The chain carries TRBV28 and TRBJ2-2; the D call may be TRBD1 or TRBD2 (5 bases each). This CDR3 has 16 residues. Germline V lookup: CDR1 MDHEN, CDR2 SYDVKM. The V and J ends lost 6 bases and 4 bases respectively, with 18 bases between them. The CDR3 nucleotides are TGTGCCAGCAGGTACCCGGGAAAGGGGTTCACCGGGGAGCTGTTTTTT. Translation gives CASRYPGKGFTGELFF. The variable domain in full, completed from reference TRBV28 and TRBJ2-2, reads DVKVTQSSRYLVKRTGEKVFLECVQDMDHENMFWYRQDPGLGLRLIYFSYDVKMKEKGDIPEGYSVSREKKERFSLILESASTNQTSMYLCASRYPGKGFTGELFFGEGSRLTVL.

The chain employs TRBV5-4 and TRBJ2-7; 7 bases align to TRBD2. The CDR3 has 15 residues. Trimming at V came to 0 bases and at J to 3 bases, leaving 6 bases not matched to a gene. Germline V lookup: CDR1 SGHNT, CDR2 YYREEE (reference sequence). CDR3 residues: CASSLGAGRDYEQYF. Written as DNA, the CDR3 is TGTGCCAGCAGCTTGGGAGCGGGAAGGGACTACGAGCAGTACTTC. Looking up the rest from reference TRBV5-4 and TRBJ2-7 gives the full variable domain: ETGVTQSPTHLIKTRGQQVTLRCSSQSGHNTVSWYQQALGQGPQFIFQYYREEENGRGNFPPRFSGLQFPNYSSELNVNALELDDSALYLCASSLGAGRDYEQYFGPGTRLTVT.

The chain is built from TRBV11-2 and TRBJ2-2; D might be TRBD2 (7 bases). The CDR3 has 17 amino acids. Trimming took off 5 bases at V and 4 bases at J, with 20 bases between the two ends. Germline assignment: CDR1 SGHAT and CDR2 FQNNGV. CDR3 amino acids: CASSQRGRESITGELFF. The CDR3 DNA reads TGTGCCAGCAGCCAACGGGGGCGGGAGTCTATCACCGGGGAGCTGTTTTTT.

The rearrangement uses TRBV30 and TRBJ1-1, with D unresolved. The CDR3 sequence is 15 residues long. V was cut by 0 bases and J by 0 bases, with 11 bases left in between. CDR1 GTSNPN and CDR2 SVGIG come from the germline V gene (reference sequence). The CDR3 bases are TGTGCCTGGAGTGTACGCGGCAGAATGAACACTGAAGCTTTCTTT. This codes for CAWSVRGRMNTEAFF.

This chain connects TRBV29-1 to TRBJ2-7, with TRBD2 matching over 15 bases. Trimming at V came to 7 bases and at J to 5 bases, leaving 6 bases not matched to a gene. The length of the CDR3 is 14 residues. Per germline, CDR1 SQVTM and CDR2 ANQGSEA. CDR3 in DNA: TGCAGCGCCGGACTAGCGGGAGGGCTTAACGAGCAGTACTTC. Translated: CSAGLAGGLNEQYF.

This chain uses TRBV21-1 with TRBJ1-1. TRBV21-1 is designated a pseudogene. The CDR3 runs to 15 residues. The CDR3 spells CASSPRPGGVTEAFF. The DNA for the CDR3 is TGTGCCAGCAGCCCCCGACCCGGGGGCGTCACTGAAGCTTTCTTT.

This clone has only a few counts. The chain combines TRBV2 with TRBJ2-1, with TRBD2 identical over 7 bases. CDR1 and CDR2 from the germline V gene are SNHLY and FYNNEI. The V and J ends lost 8 bases and 3 bases, in that order; junction bases with no gene match: 4. The length of the CDR3 is 13 residues. DNA of the CDR3: TGTGCCAGCGGAGCGGGAAGCTACAATGAGCAGTTCTTC. Protein product: CASGAGSYNEQFF.